This T cell receptor beta chain was identified during a study of beta chain features in type 1 diabetes. Expressed TCRB transcripts were sequenced because the entire RNA isolate underwent reverse transcription. Assay: immunoSEQ multiplex PCR; the TCRdb copy retains only in-frame clones and omits some. This repertoire shows hundreds of thousands of clones, approximately 30% found once; its top ten account for 0.05% to 0.07%. The CDR3 spans 12 residues. Per the germline V gene, CDR1 is MGHDK and CDR2 is SYGVNS. V lost 1 base to trimming and J lost 7 bases, with 5 bases between them. This clone has only a few counts.

Sequencing was carried out using naive CD4+ T cells from blood. The V gene is TRBV25-1, the J gene TRBJ2-1; D is uncertain. The source of this sequence is a young man in good health. As DNA, the CDR3 is TGTGCCAGCAGTGAATTTGGTAATGAGCAGTTCTTC. Amino acids: CASSEFGNEQFF.